This TCR beta chain was recovered during a study of blood T cell repertoires in COVID-19. Clones were sequenced by immunoSEQ multiplex PCR, and TCRdb holds only the in-frame ones, with some missing. The sample holds about 170,000 clones, around four fifths seen once. Deletions cut 7 bases from V and 7 bases from J, with 16 bases between. This CDR3 is built from 14 residues. The germline V gene encodes CDR1 MDHEN and CDR2 SYDVKM. The sample consisted of peripheral blood. This TCR came from a woman older than 75 with COVID-19, enrolled during active disease. V usage is TRBV28 and J usage is TRBJ1-4; D is unresolved. CDR3 sequence reads: CASTGRRETEKLFF. CDR3 sequence (DNA): TGTGCCAGCACAGGACGGAGGGAGACTGAAAAACTGTTTTTT. The entire variable domain, with the rest obtained from reference TRBV28 and TRBJ1-4, is as follows: DVKVTQSSRYLVKRTGEKVFLECVQDMDHENMFWYRQDPGLGLRLIYFSYDVKMKEKGDIPEGYSVSREKKERFSLILESASTNQTSMYLCASTGRRETEKLFFGSGTQLSVL.